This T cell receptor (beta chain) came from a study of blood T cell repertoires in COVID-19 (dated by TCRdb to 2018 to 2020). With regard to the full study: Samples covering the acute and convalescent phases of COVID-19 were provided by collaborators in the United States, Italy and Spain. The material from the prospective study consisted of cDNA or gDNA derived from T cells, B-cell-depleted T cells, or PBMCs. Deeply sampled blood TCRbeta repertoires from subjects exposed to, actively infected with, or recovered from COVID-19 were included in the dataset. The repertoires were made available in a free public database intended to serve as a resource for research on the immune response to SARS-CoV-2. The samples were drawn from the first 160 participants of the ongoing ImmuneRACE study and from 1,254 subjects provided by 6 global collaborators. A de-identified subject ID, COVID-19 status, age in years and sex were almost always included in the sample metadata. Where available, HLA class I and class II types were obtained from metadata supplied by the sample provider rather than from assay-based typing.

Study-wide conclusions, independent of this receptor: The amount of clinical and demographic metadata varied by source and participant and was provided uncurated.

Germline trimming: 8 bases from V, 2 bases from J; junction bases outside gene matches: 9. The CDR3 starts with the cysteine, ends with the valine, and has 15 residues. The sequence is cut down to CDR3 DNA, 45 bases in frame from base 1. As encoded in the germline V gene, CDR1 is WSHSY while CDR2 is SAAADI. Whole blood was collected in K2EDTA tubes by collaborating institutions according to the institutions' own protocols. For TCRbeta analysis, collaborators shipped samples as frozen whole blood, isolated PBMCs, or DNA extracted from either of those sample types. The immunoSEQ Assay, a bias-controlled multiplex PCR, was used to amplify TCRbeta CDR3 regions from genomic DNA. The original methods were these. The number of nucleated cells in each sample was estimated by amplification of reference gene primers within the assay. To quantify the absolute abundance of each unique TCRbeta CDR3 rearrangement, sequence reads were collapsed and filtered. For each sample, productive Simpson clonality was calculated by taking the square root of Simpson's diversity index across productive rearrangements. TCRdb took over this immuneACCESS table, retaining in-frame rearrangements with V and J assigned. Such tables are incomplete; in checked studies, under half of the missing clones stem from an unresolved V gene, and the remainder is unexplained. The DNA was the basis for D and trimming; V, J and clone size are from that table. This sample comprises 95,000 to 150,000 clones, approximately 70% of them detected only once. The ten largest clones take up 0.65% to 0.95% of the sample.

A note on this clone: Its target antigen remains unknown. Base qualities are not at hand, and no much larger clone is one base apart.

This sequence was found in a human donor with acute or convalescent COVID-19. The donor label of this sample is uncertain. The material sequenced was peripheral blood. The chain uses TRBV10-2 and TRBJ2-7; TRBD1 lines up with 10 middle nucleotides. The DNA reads TGCGCCAGCTCACCCCGGGACAGGGGAACCTACGAGCAGTACGTC. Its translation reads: CASSPRDRGTYEQYV.